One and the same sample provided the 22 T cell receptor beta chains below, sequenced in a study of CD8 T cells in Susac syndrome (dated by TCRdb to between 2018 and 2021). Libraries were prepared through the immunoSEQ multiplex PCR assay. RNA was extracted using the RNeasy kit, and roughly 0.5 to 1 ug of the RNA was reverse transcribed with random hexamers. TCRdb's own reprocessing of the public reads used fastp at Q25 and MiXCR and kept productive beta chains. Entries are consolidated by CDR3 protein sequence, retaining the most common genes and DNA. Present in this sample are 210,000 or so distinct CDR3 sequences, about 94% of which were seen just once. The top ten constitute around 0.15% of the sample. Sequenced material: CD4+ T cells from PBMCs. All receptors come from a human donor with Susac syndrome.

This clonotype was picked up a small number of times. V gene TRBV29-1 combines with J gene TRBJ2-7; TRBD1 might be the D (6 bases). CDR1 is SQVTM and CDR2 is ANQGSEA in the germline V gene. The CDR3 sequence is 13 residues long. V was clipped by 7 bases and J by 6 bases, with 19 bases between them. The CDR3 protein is CSACTGKVPEQYF. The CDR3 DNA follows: TGCAGCGCCTGCACAGGGAAAGTTCCCGAGCAGTACTTC.

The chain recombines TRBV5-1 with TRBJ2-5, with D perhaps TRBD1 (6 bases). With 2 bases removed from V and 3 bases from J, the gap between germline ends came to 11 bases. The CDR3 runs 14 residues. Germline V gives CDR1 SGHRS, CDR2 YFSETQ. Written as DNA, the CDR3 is TGCGCCAGCAGCTTCGAGGGGACAAAAGAGACCCAGTACTTC. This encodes CASSFEGTKETQYF.

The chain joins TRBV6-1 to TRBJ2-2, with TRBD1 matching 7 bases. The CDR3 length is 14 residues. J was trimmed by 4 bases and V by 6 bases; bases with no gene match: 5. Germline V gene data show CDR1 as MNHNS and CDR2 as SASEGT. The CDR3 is CASRPGQFTGELFF. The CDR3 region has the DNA TGTGCCAGCAGACCGGGACAGTTCACCGGGGAGCTGTTTTTT.

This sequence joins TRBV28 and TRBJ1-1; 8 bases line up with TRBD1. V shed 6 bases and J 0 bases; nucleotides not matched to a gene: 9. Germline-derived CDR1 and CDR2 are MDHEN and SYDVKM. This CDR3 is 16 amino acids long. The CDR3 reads CASSSRRQGMNTEAFF. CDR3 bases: TGTGCCAGCAGCTCCCGGCGACAGGGGATGAACACTGAAGCTTTCTTT.

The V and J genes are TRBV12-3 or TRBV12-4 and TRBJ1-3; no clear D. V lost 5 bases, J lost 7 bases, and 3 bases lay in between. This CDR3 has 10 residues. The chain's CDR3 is CASSRNTIYF. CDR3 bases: TGTGCCAGCAGTCGCAACACCATATATTTT.

The CDR3 DNA reads TGTGCCAGCAGTTTACCTGGACAGGGAGGGACTGAGCAGTTCTTC. This encodes CASSLPGQGGTEQFF. The chain couples TRBV28 to TRBJ2-1; possibly TRBD1 for D (8 bases). Germline CDR1 is MDHEN and CDR2 is SYDVKM. This CDR3 comprises 15 residues. Trimming cost V 2 bases and J 9 bases, with 17 bases left between them.

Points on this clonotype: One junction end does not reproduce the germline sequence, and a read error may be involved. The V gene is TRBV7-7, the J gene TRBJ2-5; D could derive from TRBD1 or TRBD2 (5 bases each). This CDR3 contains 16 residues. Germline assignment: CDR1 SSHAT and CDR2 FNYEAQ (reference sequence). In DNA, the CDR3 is TGTGCTAGCAGCTTAAATTCGCAGGGAAGCGGAGAGACCCAGTACTTC. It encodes CASSLNSQGSGETQYF.

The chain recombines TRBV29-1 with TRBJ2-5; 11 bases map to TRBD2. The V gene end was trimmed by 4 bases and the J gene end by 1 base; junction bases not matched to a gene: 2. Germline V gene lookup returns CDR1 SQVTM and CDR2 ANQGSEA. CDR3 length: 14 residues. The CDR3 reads CSVGGLAAQETQYF. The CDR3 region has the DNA TGCAGCGTTGGGGGACTAGCGGCCCAAGAGACCCAGTACTTC.

Here the CDR3 DNA reads TGTGCCAGCAGCCCGACAGTTGCAACTAATGAAAAACTGTTTTTT. Translating gives CASSPTVATNEKLFF. The chain couples TRBV4-2 to TRBJ1-4, with a tentative D call TRBD1 (5 bases). Germline CDR1 reads LGHNA; CDR2 reads YNFKEQ. The ends were cut back, 4 bases at V and 0 bases at J, with 9 bases in the middle. This CDR3 has 15 amino acids.

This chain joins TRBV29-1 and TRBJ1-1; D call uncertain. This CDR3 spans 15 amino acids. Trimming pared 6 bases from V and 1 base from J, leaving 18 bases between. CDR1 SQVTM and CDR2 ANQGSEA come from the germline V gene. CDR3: CSVPGWPHGNTEAFF. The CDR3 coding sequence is TGCAGCGTCCCCGGATGGCCCCACGGGAACACTGAAGCTTTCTTT.

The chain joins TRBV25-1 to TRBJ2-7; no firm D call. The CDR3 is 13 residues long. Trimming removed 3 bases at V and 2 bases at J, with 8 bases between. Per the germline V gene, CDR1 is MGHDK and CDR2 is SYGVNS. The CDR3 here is CASSDGITYEQYF. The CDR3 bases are TGTGCCAGCAGTGATGGGATCACCTACGAGCAGTACTTC.

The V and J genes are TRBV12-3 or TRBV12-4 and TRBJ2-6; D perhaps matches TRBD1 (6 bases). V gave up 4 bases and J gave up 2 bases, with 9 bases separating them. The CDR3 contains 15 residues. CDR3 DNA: TGTGCCAGCAGTTCCTCAGGGGCTGGGGCCAACGTCCTGACTTTC. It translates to CASSSSGAGANVLTF.

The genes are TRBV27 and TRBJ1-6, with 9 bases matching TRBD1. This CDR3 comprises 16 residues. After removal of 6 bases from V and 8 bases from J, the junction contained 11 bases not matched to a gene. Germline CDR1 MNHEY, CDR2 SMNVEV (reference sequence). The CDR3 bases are TGTGCCAGCAGAAAACAGGGGGCGCTTTCTCATTCACCCCTCCACTTT. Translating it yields CASRKQGALSHSPLHF.

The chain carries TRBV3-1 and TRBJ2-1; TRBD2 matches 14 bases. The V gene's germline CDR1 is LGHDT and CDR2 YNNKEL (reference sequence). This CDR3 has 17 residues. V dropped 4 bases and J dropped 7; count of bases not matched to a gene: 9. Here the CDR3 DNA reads TGTGCCAGCAGCCCTACTCAGACTAGCGGGGGGGAGAATGAGCAGTTCTTC. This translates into CASSPTQTSGGENEQFF.

CDR3 protein: CASSLRNPGGNTEAFF. CDR3 in DNA: TGTGCCAGCAGCTTAAGAAACCCCGGAGGGAACACTGAAGCTTTCTTT. The V call is TRBV14, the J call TRBJ1-1; D not certain. The CDR3 has 16 amino acids. The germline V gene has CDR1 SGHDN and CDR2 FVKESK. V lost 5 bases to trimming and J lost 1 base, with 17 bases between them. Looking up the rest from reference TRBV14 and TRBJ1-1 gives the full variable domain: EAGVTQFPSHSVIEKGQTVTLRCDPISGHDNLYWYRRVMGKEIKFLLHFVKESKQDESGMPNNRFLAERTGGTYSTLKVQPAELEDSGVYFCASSLRNPGGNTEAFFGQGTRLTVV.

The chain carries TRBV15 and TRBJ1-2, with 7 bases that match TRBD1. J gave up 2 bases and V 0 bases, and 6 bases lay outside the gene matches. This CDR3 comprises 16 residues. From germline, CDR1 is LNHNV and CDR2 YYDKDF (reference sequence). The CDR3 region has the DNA TGTGCCACCAGCAGAGATCTTGGACAGGTGAACTATGGCTACACCTTC. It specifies CATSRDLGQVNYGYTF. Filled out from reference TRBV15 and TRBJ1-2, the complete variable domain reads DAMVIQNPRYQVTQFGKPVTLSCSQTLNHNVMYWYQQKSSQAPKLLFHYYDKDFNNEADTPDNFQSRRPNTSFCFLDIRSPGLGDTAMYLCATSRDLGQVNYGYTFGSGTRLTVV.

CDR3 residues: CASRSQGQNTGELFF. The CDR3 bases are TGTGCCAGCAGGTCCCAAGGGCAGAACACCGGGGAGCTGTTTTTT. The chain carries TRBV9 and TRBJ2-2; D call uncertain. Germline CDR1 SGDLS, CDR2 YYNGEE. The CDR3 loop spans 15 amino acids. Trimming took off 5 bases at V and 1 base at J, with 12 bases between the two ends. Filled out from reference TRBV9 and TRBJ2-2, the complete variable domain reads DSGVTQTPKHLITATGQRVTLRCSPRSGDLSVYWYQQSLDQGLQFLIQYYNGEERAKGNILERFSAQQFPDLHSELNLSSLELGDSALYFCASRSQGQNTGELFFGEGSRLTVL.

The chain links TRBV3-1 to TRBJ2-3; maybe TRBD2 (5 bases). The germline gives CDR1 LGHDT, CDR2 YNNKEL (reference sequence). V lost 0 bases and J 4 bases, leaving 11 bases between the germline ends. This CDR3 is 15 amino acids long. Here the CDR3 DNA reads TGTGCCAGCAGCCAAGATCTTCCGGGGTCAGATACGCAGTATTTT. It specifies CASSQDLPGSDTQYF.

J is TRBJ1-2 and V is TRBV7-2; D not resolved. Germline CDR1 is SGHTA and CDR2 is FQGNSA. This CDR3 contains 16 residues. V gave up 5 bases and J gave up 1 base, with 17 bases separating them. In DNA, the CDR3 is TGTGCCAGCAGCCTGATCACCGGGCTGAATAACTATGGCTACACCTTC. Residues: CASSLITGLNNYGYTF.

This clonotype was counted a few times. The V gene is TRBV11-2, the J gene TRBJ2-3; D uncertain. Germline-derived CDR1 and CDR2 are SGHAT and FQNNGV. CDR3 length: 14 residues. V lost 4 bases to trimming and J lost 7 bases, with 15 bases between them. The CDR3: CASSSSNQLHTQYF. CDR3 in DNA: TGTGCCAGCAGCTCCTCAAACCAGCTACATACGCAGTATTTT.

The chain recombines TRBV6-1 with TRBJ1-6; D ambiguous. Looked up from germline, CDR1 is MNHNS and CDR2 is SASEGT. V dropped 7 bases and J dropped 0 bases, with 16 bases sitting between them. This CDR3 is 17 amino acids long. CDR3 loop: CASTAGPRSSYNSPLHF. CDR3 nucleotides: TGTGCCAGCACGGCCGGACCCCGTAGCTCCTATAATTCACCCCTCCACTTT.

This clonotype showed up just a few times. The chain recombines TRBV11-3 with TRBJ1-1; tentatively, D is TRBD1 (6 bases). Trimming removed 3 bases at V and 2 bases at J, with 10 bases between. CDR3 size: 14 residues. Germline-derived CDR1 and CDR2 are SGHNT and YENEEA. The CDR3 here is CASSLGQPNTEAFF. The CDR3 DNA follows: TGTGCCAGCAGCTTGGGACAACCCAACACTGAAGCTTTCTTT.